This TCR beta chain derives from a study of a mutant IDH1 vaccine in newly diagnosed glioma. The overall study: Of treated patients, approximately 60% were men and roughly 38% women, averaging roughly 40 years. Therapy received beforehand was radiotherapy, temozolomide, or both, with most patients given both.

About this clone itself: Its antigen is unidentified.

Time point specified: week 35, safety follow-up. Each vaccine dose was 300 ug of mutant IDH1 20-mer peptide, with topical imiquimod. V lost 3 bases, J lost 0 bases, and 3 bases stayed unmatched. The length of the CDR3 is 18 residues. Germline CDR1 and CDR2: SGHTA and FQGNSA. The protocol was immunoSEQ multiplex PCR, while the TCRdb copy is restricted to in-frame clones and leaves out a portion. The sample holds more than 35,000 clones, roughly 79% seen once. Regarding the study as a whole: Altogether, approximately 93% of patients exhibited vaccine-induced immune responses.

The source was PBMCs, collected from a glioma patient whose treatment included an IDH1 peptide vaccine. The chain joins TRBV7-2 to TRBJ2-3, with 16 positions matching TRBD2. The TCR originated in a woman between 40 and 55 years old with glioma. Some clones in this sample may be carry-over from other donors' samples. The CDR3 loop is CASSLGTSGGASTDTQYF. The CDR3 nucleotides read TGTGCCAGCAGCTTGGGGACTAGCGGGGGGGCTAGCACAGATACGCAGTATTTT.